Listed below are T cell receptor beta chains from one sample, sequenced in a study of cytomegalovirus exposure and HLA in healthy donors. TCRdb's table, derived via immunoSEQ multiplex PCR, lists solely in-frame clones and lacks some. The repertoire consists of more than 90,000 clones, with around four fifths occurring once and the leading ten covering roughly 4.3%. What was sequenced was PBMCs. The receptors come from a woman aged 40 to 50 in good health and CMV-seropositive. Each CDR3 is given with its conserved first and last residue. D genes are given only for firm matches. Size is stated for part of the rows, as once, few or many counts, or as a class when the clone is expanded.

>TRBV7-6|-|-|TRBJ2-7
CASSLGPGVFSYEQYF
TGTGCCAGCAGCTTAGGCCCGGGGGTGTTCTCCTACGAGCAGTACTTC
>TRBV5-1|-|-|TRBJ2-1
CASSPTPGYNEQFF
TGCGCCAGCAGCCCCACCCCGGGATACAATGAGCAGTTCTTC
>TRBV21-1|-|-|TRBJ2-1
CASSKQGADNEQFF
TGTGCCAGCAGCAAACAGGGGGCGGACAATGAGCAGTTCTTC
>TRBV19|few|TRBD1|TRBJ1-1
CATEDRGRVSEAFF
TGTGCCACCGAAGACAGGGGAAGGGTTTCCGAAGCTTTCTTT
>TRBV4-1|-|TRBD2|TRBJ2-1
CASSFLAGGPYEQFF
TGCGCCAGCAGCTTCCTAGCGGGAGGGCCCTATGAGCAGTTCTTC
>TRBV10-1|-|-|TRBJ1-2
CASSERQDYGYTF
TGCGCCAGCAGTGAGAGGCAGGACTATGGCTACACCTTC
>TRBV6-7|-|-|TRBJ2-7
CASNYLPHSPTLYYCPTNEQYF
TGTGCCAGCAATTATTTGCCCCATTCTCCGACCCTATACTACTGCCCTACTAACGAGCAGTACTTC
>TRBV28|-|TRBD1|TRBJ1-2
CASSSAGGGYGYTF
TGTGCCAGCAGTTCGGCAGGGGGCGGCTATGGCTACACCTTC
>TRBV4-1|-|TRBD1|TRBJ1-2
CASSQVGQGNAYGYTF
TGCGCCAGCAGCCAAGTCGGACAGGGTAATGCATATGGCTACACCTTC
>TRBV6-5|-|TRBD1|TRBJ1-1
CASSYFSPQGDTEAFF
TGTGCCAGCAGTTACTTCAGTCCCCAGGGGGACACTGAAGCTTTCTTT
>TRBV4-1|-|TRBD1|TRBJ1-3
CASSQVTGGGNTIYF
TGCGCCAGCAGCCAAGTGACAGGGGGAGGAAACACCATATATTTT